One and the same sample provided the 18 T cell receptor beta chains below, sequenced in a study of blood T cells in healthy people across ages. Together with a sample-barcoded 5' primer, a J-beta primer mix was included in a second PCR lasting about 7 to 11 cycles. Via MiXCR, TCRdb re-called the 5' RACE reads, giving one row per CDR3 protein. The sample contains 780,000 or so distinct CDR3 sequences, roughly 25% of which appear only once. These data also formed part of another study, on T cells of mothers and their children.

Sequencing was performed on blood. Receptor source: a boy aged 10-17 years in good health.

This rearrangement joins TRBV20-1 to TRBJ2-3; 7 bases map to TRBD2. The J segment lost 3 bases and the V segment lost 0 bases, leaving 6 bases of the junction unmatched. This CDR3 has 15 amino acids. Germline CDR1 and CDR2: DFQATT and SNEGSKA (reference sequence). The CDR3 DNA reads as TGCAGTGCTAGAGACGGGGCGGGGGTGACAGATACGCAGTATTTT. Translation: CSARDGAGVTDTQYF.

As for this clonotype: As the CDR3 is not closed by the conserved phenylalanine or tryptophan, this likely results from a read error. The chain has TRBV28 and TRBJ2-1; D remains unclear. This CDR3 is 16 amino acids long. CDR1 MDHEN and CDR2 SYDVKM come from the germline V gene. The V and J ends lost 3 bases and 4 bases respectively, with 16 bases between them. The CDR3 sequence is CASSLGRSGDYNEQFL. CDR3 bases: TGTGCCAGCAGTTTGGGCCGATCTGGGGATTACAATGAGCAGTTCCTC.

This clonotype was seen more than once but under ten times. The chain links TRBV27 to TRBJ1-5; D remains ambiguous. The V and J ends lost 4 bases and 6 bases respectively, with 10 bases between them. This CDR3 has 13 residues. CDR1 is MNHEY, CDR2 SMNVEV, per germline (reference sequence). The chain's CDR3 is CASSSTVTQPQHF. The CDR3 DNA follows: TGTGCCAGCAGTTCCACAGTTACTCAGCCCCAGCATTTT.

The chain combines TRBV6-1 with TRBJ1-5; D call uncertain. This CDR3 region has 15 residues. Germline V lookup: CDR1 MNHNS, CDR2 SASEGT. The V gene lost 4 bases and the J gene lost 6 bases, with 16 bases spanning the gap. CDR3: CASSGVGNEGQPQHF. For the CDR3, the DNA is TGTGCCAGCAGTGGGGTGGGCAACGAGGGTCAGCCCCAGCATTTT.

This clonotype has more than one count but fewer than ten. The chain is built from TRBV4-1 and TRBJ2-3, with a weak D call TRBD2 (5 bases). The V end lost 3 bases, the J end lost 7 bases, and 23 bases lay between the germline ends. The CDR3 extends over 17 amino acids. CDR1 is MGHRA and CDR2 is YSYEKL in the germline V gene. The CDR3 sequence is CASSQDPTNQKRHTQYF. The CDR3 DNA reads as TGCGCCAGCAGCCAGGATCCGACTAACCAAAAGCGCCATACGCAGTATTTT.

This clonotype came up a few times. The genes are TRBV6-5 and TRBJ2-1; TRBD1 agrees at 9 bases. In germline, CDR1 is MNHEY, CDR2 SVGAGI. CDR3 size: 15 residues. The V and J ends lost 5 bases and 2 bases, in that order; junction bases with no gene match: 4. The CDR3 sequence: CASSETGGPYNEQFF. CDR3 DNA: TGTGCCAGCAGTGAGACAGGGGGTCCCTACAATGAGCAGTTCTTC.

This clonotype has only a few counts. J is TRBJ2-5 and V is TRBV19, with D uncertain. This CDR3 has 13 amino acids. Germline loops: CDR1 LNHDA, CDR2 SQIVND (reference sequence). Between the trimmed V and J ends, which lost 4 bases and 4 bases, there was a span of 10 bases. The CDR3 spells CASSNLALETQYF. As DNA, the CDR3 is TGTGCCAGTAGTAATTTGGCCCTAGAGACCCAGTACTTC.

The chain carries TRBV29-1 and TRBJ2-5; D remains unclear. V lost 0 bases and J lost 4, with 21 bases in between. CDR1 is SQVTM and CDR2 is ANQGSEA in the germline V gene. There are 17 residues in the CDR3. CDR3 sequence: CSVEDLVVHDVGETQYF. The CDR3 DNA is TGCAGCGTTGAAGATCTTGTCGTACACGATGTGGGAGAGACCCAGTACTTC.

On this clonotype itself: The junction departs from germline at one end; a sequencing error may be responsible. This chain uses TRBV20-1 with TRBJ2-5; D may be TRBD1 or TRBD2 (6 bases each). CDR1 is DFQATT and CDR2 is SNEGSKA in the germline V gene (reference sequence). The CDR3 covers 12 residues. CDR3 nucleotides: TGCAGTGCCGTCAGAGCAGGGGAGGCCCAGTATTTC. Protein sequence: CSAVRAGEAQYF.

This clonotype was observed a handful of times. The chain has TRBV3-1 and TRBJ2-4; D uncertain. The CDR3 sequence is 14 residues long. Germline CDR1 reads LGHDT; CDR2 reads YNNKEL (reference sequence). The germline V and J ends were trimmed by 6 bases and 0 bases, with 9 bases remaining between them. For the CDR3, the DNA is TGTGCCAGCAGTACGGCAAAAGCCAAAAACATTCAGTACTTC. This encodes CASSTAKAKNIQYF.

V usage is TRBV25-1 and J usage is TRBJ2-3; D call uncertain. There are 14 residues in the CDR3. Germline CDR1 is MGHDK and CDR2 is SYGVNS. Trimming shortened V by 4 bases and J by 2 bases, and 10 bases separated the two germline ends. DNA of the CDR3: TGTGCCAGCAGTGCCCCGGGCGTCACAGATACGCAGTATTTT. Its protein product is CASSAPGVTDTQYF. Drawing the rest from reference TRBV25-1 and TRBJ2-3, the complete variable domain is EADIYQTPRYLVIGTGKKITLECSQTMGHDKMYWYQQDPGMELHLIHYSYGVNSTEKGDLSSESTVSRIRTEHFPLTLESARPSHTSQYLCASSAPGVTDTQYFGPGTRLTVL.

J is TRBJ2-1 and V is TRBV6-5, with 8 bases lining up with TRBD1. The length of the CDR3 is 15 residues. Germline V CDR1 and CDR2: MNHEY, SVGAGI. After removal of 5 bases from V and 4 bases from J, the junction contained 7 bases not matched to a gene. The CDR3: CASSPWTGPYNEQFF. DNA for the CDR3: TGTGCCAGCAGTCCCTGGACAGGGCCTTACAATGAGCAGTTCTTC.

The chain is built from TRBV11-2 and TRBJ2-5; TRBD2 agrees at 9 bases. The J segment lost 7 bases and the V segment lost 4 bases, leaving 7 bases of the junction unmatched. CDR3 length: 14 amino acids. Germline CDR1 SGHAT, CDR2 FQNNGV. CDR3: CASSSAGGPGTQYF. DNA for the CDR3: TGTGCCAGCAGCTCCGCGGGGGGGCCGGGGACCCAGTACTTC.

CDR3: CASSLGQGYGNEQFF. CDR3 nucleotide sequence: TGTGCCAGCAGCTTAGGACAGGGGTACGGCAATGAGCAGTTCTTC. The chain uses TRBV13 and TRBJ2-5, with 7 bases lining up with TRBD1. With the DNA end fitting TRBJ2-1 better, the J assignment may be wrong. Germline V gene lookup returns CDR1 PRHDT and CDR2 FYEKMQ (reference sequence). This CDR3 is 15 amino acids long.

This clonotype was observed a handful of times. For the CDR3, the DNA is TGCGCCAGCAGCCAAGTGGGGGATCGTGGCTCCTACGAGCAGTACTTC. The encoded protein is CASSQVGDRGSYEQYF. The chain joins TRBV4-3 to TRBJ2-7; D assignment may be TRBD1 or TRBD2 (5 bases each). Between the trimmed V and J ends, which lost 1 base and 0 bases, there was a span of 13 bases. Germline assignment: CDR1 LGHNA and CDR2 YSLEER. The CDR3 length is 16 residues.

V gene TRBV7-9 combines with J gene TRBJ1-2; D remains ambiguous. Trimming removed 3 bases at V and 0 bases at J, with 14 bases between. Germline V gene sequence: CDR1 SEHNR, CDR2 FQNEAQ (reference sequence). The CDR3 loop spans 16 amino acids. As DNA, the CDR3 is TGTGCCAGCAGCTTTTTAGGTTCTGGGACTAACTATGGCTACACCTTC. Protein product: CASSFLGSGTNYGYTF.

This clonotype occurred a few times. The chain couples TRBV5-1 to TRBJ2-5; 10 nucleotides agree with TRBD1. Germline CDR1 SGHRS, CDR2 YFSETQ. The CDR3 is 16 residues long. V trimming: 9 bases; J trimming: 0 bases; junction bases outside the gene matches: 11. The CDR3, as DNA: TGCGCCACCTCCAGGGACAGGGGCTTCGACCAAGAGACCCAGTACTTC. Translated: CATSRDRGFDQETQYF.

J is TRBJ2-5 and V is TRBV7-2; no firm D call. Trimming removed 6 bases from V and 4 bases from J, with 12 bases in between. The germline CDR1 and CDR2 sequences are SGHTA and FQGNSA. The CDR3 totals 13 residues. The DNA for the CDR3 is TGTGCCAGCAGTTCGTTCGTTCGAGAGACCCAGTACTTC. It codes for CASSSFVRETQYF.